The 31 T cell receptor beta chains given below trace back to one sample, sequenced in a study of T cell responses to AZD1222 COVID-19 vaccine. Profiled with immunoSEQ multiplex PCR; TCRdb holds only in-frame clones, not every one. In the table there are about 180,000 clones, 85% to 90% of which are singletons. The specimen was peripheral blood, collected on day 0 of AZD1222 vaccination. These receptors were obtained from an adult in good health.

The chain has TRBV15 and TRBJ2-1; weak D call: TRBD2 (6 bases). The CDR3 totals 14 residues. Trimming removed 5 bases from V and 3 bases from J, with 11 bases in between. Looked up from germline, CDR1 is LNHNV and CDR2 is YYDKDF (reference sequence). The CDR3 is CATSGWEDYNEQFF. The CDR3 DNA reads TGTGCCACCAGCGGTTGGGAGGACTACAATGAGCAGTTCTTC.

The rearrangement links TRBV19 to TRBJ1-1; the D is unclear. The CDR3 is 13 residues long. V lost 4 bases and J 5 bases, leaving 11 bases between the germline ends. Germline values: CDR1 LNHDA, CDR2 SQIVND (reference sequence). CDR3 coding DNA: TGTGCCAGTAGTAAACTCTCGAGGACTGAAGCTTTCTTT. This translates into CASSKLSRTEAFF.

This clone appeared a single time. The chain combines TRBV7-9 with TRBJ2-3; 8 nucleotides line up with TRBD1. The germline V gene encodes CDR1 SEHNR and CDR2 FQNEAQ (reference sequence). This CDR3 spans 14 amino acids. V was clipped by 10 bases and J by 1 base; unmatched bases: 7. The CDR3 sequence is CANTDREGTDTQYF. The CDR3 nucleotides read TGTGCCAATACGGACAGGGAGGGCACAGATACGCAGTATTTT.

This chain links TRBV2 with TRBJ1-6; D is undetermined. The CDR3 totals 12 residues. V was trimmed by 5 bases and J by 10 bases, leaving 9 bases between them. In germline, CDR1 is SNHLY, CDR2 FYNNEI. CDR3 protein: CASSYPGSPLHF. In DNA, the CDR3 is TGTGCCAGCAGTTACCCTGGGTCACCCCTCCACTTT.

The V and J genes are TRBV2 and TRBJ2-2; 8 bases fit TRBD2. The CDR3 loop spans 16 amino acids. The V gene's germline CDR1 is SNHLY and CDR2 FYNNEI. The V and J ends lost 7 bases and 9 bases, in that order; junction bases with no gene match: 16. CDR3 DNA sequence: TGTGCCAGCATGAGAGCGGGAGCCCTAGACAAGAGGGAGCTGTTTTTT. It is translated as CASMRAGALDKRELFF.

This chain joins TRBV5-4 and TRBJ1-2; 10 bases are shared with TRBD1. CDR3 size: 16 residues. V lost 0 bases to trimming and J lost 9 bases; unmatched junction nucleotides: 11. Germline CDR1 SGHNT, CDR2 YYREEE (reference sequence). The CDR3 bases are TGTGCCAGCAGCTTGGTTGGACAGGGGGTACGGGGGAGCTACACCTTC. Amino acid sequence: CASSLVGQGVRGSYTF.

The chain has TRBV7-6 and TRBJ2-7; weak D call: TRBD2 (6 bases). The CDR3 runs to 18 residues. V lost 0 bases to trimming and J lost 2 bases, with 20 bases between them. Germline values: CDR1 SGHVS, CDR2 FNYEAQ. CDR3 coding DNA: TGTGCCAGCAGCTTAGCGGGGTTTGACGGGAGAGCCCCCTACGAGCAGTACTTC. Translating it yields CASSLAGFDGRAPYEQYF.

The V and J genes are TRBV3-1 (or the pseudogene TRBV3-2) and TRBJ1-1; the D gene is possibly TRBD1 (6 bases). V was trimmed by 0 bases and J by 4 bases, leaving 9 bases between them. Germline V gene data show CDR1 as LGHDT and CDR2 as YNNKEL (reference sequence). The CDR3 consists of 14 residues. The CDR3 coding sequence is TGTGCCAGCAGCCAAGATCGGGGGGCCACTGAAGCTTTCTTT. Translating gives CASSQDRGATEAFF.

The chain has TRBV19 and TRBJ1-3; 7 bases agree with TRBD1. The germline gives CDR1 LNHDA, CDR2 SQIVND (reference sequence). V lost 4 bases, J lost 4 bases, and 19 bases stayed unmatched. This CDR3 has 19 amino acids. The CDR3 DNA is TGTGCCAGTAGTAGTTTCGGGACAGTGAACATTGGCGGCGGAAACACCATATATTTT. Its protein product is CASSSFGTVNIGGGNTIYF.

This chain links TRBV7-9 with TRBJ1-1; D gene ambiguous. V shed 0 bases and J shed 5 bases, with 10 bases lying between them. Germline V lookup: CDR1 SEHNR, CDR2 FQNEAQ (reference sequence). This CDR3 contains 14 residues. The CDR3 region has the DNA TGTGCCAGCAGCTTAGCGCGGGAATTGACTGAAGCTTTCTTT. Translating gives CASSLARELTEAFF.

This rearrangement joins TRBV19 to TRBJ2-2; D unresolved. This CDR3 has 12 residues. Trimming pared 7 bases from V and 8 bases from J, leaving 11 bases between. The germline CDR1 and CDR2 sequences are LNHDA and SQIVND (reference sequence). CDR3 in amino acids: CASTPRVGELFF. CDR3 in DNA: TGTGCCAGTACCCCTAGGGTAGGGGAGCTGTTTTTT.

Worth noting for this clone: One junction end disagrees with the germline gene, perhaps due to a read error. This chain uses TRBV7-7 with TRBJ2-3, with 9 bases fitting TRBD2. The CDR3 contains 13 residues. Germline CDR1 and CDR2: SSHAT and FNYEAQ (reference sequence). CDR3 DNA sequence: TGTGCTAGCAGCGGTTCTCAGCGGGAGGCGCAGTATTTT. Its translation: CASSGSQREAQYF. The entire variable domain, with the rest obtained from reference TRBV7-7 and TRBJ2-3, is as follows: GAGVSQSPRYKVTKRGQDVTLRCDPISSHATLYWYQQALGQGPEFLTYFNYEAQPDKSGLPSDRFSAERPEGSISTLTIQRTEQRDSAMYRCASSGSQREAQYFGPGTRLTVL.

This chain links TRBV6-5 with TRBJ2-7, with D possibly being TRBD1 (6 bases). The CDR3 runs to 13 residues. V dropped 4 bases and J dropped 3 bases, with 10 bases sitting between them. The germline V gene encodes CDR1 MNHEY and CDR2 SVGAGI. In DNA form, the CDR3 reads TGTGCCAGCAGTTCGGACAGAAACTACGAGCAGTACTTC. Protein sequence: CASSSDRNYEQYF.

The J gene is TRBJ2-1, the V gene TRBV28; 9 bases line up with TRBD2. This CDR3 contains 21 residues. Per the germline V gene, CDR1 is MDHEN and CDR2 is SYDVKM. Germline trimming cut 7 bases from V and 0 bases from J; bases unmatched to any gene: 22. DNA of the CDR3: TGTGCCAGCACCCCCCTGGCGGGGGGGTCTCCCGACCTGAGCTCCTACAATGAGCAGTTCTTC. Amino acids: CASTPLAGGSPDLSSYNEQFF.

The CDR3 spells CSVVVPGSYEQYV. CDR3 DNA sequence: TGCAGCGTTGTGGTACCGGGCTCCTACGAGCAGTACGTC. V usage is TRBV29-1 and J usage is TRBJ2-7, with D unresolved. Trimming shortened V by 4 bases and J by 0 bases, and 10 bases separated the two germline ends. This CDR3 has 13 amino acids. Looked up from germline, CDR1 is SQVTM and CDR2 is ANQGSEA.

The genes are TRBV12-3 or TRBV12-4 and TRBJ1-1; D call uncertain. The ends were cut back, 6 bases at V and 13 bases at J, with 18 bases in the middle. CDR3 length equals 12 residues. The CDR3 DNA reads TGTGCCAGCAGCCCCGTGCCTCTAGTAGATTTCTTT. The encoded protein is CASSPVPLVDFF.

The chain links TRBV29-1 to TRBJ1-1; TRBD1 might be the D (6 bases). This CDR3 is 16 amino acids long. The germline V gene encodes CDR1 SQVTM and CDR2 ANQGSEA. Trimming took 4 bases from V and 2 from J, leaving 20 bases between them. The CDR3 sequence: CSVGVGAGLINTEAFF. The CDR3 coding sequence is TGCAGCGTTGGAGTGGGGGCAGGCCTGATCAACACTGAAGCTTTCTTT.

This sequence joins TRBV6-5 and TRBJ2-7, with 9 bases matching TRBD1. Germline loops: CDR1 MNHEY, CDR2 SVGAGI. V gave up 10 bases and J gave up 7 bases; unmatched junction bases: 8. This CDR3 has 12 residues. The DNA of the CDR3 is TGTGCCACTGGACAGGGGTTGGGGGAGCAGTACTTC. The encoded protein is CATGQGLGEQYF.

This chain joins TRBV6-2 or TRBV6-3 and TRBJ1-2; the match to TRBD1 covers 7 bases. The CDR3 sequence is 14 residues long. V was pared by 2 bases and J by 4 bases, with 4 bases of the junction left unmatched. Germline values: CDR1 MNHEY, CDR2 SVGEGT. CDR3: CASSYRDRFYGYTF. In DNA form, the CDR3 reads TGTGCCAGCAGTTACCGGGACAGATTCTATGGCTACACCTTC.

The chain has TRBV30 and TRBJ2-5; tentative D call: TRBD1 (5 bases). Trimming removed 2 bases from V and 0 bases from J, with 7 bases in between. This CDR3 comprises 13 residues. Germline V gene data show CDR1 as GTSNPN and CDR2 as SVGIG (reference sequence). The CDR3 nucleotides read TGTGCCTGGAGTAGGGGATACCAAGAGACCCAGTACTTC. It encodes CAWSRGYQETQYF.

This chain uses TRBV10-3 with TRBJ2-7; 16 positions match TRBD2. Germline CDR1 and CDR2: ENHRY and SYGVKD. V lost 6 bases, J lost 2 bases, and 4 bases stayed unmatched. The CDR3 consists of 16 residues. The CDR3 DNA reads as TGTGCCATCAGAGAGGGACTAGCGGGAGGGGCCTACGAGCAGTACTTC. Translation: CAIREGLAGGAYEQYF.

This clone came up once. V gene TRBV2 combines with J gene TRBJ1-2; D is unclear. The germline V gene has CDR1 SNHLY and CDR2 FYNNEI. Trimming cost V 4 bases and J 0 bases, with 6 bases left between them. The CDR3 runs to 13 residues. CDR3 region: CASSVDTNYGYTF. CDR3 in DNA: TGTGCCAGCAGTGTGGATACTAACTATGGCTACACCTTC.

The gene calls are TRBV14 and TRBJ1-1; 7 bases fit TRBD1. CDR1 is SGHDN and CDR2 is FVKESK in the germline V gene. J gave up 7 bases and V 3 bases, and 11 bases lay outside the gene matches. The length of the CDR3 is 15 residues. The CDR3 loop reads CASSQSLGGRGEAFF. DNA of the CDR3: TGTGCCAGCAGCCAGTCTTTAGGGGGCCGAGGTGAAGCTTTCTTT.

This clone was picked up a small number of times. The chain has TRBV5-1 and TRBJ1-5; D gene uncertain. The CDR3 runs to 15 residues. Germline assignment: CDR1 SGHRS and CDR2 YFSETQ. Trimming cost V 0 bases and J 1 base, with 8 bases left between them. The CDR3 here is CASSLAGVSNQPQHF. The DNA for the CDR3 is TGCGCCAGCAGCTTGGCCGGGGTGAGCAATCAGCCCCAGCATTTT.

This clone was recorded once. V and J are TRBV6-6 and TRBJ2-7; D is unresolved. This CDR3 is built from 15 residues. V dropped 2 bases and J dropped 6 bases, with 17 bases sitting between them. Germline-derived CDR1 and CDR2 are MNHNY and SVGAGI (reference sequence). The CDR3 protein is CASSYNPVRPLEQYV. CDR3 bases: TGTGCCAGCAGTTACAACCCGGTCAGGCCCCTCGAGCAGTACGTC.

This chain joins TRBV6-5 and TRBJ2-7, with TRBD1 matching 8 bases. This CDR3 is built from 13 residues. The V segment lost 6 bases and the J segment 3 bases; nucleotides outside the gene matches: 4. Germline V gene data show CDR1 as MNHEY and CDR2 as SVGAGI. The CDR3 here is CASSNRGVYEQYF. CDR3 DNA: TGTGCCAGCAGCAACAGGGGGGTCTACGAGCAGTACTTC.

This clone was seen just once. The genes are TRBV2 and TRBJ2-2, with 7 positions matching TRBD1. Trimming at V came to 8 bases and at J to 1 base, leaving 1 base not matched to a gene. The CDR3 is 13 residues long. Looked up from germline, CDR1 is SNHLY and CDR2 is FYNNEI. CDR3 nucleotides: TGTGCCAGCGGGGACAGGAACACCGGGGAGCTGTTTTTT. This sequence encodes CASGDRNTGELFF. Supplemented by reference TRBV2 and TRBJ2-2, the full variable domain reads EPEVTQTPSHQVTQMGQEVILRCVPISNHLYFYWYRQILGQKVEFLVSFYNNEISEKSEIFDDQFSVERPDGSNFTLKIRSTKLEDSAMYFCASGDRNTGELFFGEGSRLTVL.

The chain joins TRBV2 to TRBJ2-2; 7 nucleotides line up with TRBD1. From germline, CDR1 is SNHLY and CDR2 FYNNEI. The V gene end was trimmed by 5 bases and the J gene end by 1 base; junction bases not matched to a gene: 4. This CDR3 contains 15 residues. The chain's CDR3 is CASSYRGGNTGELFF. DNA of the CDR3: TGTGCCAGCAGTTACAGGGGCGGGAACACCGGGGAGCTGTTTTTT.

V and J are TRBV5-1 and TRBJ1-4, with 9 positions matching TRBD1. This CDR3 has 15 residues. The ends lost 2 bases at V and 5 bases at J; junction bases unmatched: 4. Germline V gene sequence: CDR1 SGHRS, CDR2 YFSETQ. CDR3 in amino acids: CASSLRGQGNEKLFF. The CDR3 DNA follows: TGCGCCAGCAGCTTAAGGGGACAGGGAAATGAAAAACTGTTTTTT. The full variable domain, in which reference TRBV5-1 and TRBJ1-4 provide the parts outside the CDR3, is KAGVTQTPRYLIKTRGQQVTLSCSPISGHRSVSWYQQTPGQGLQFLFEYFSETQRNKGNFPGRFSGRQFSNSRSEMNVSTLELGDSALYLCASSLRGQGNEKLFFGSGTQLSVL.

The chain recombines TRBV6-5 with TRBJ2-2; D is unclear. This CDR3 has 14 amino acids. Trimming removed 6 bases from V and 2 bases from J, with 10 bases in between. In germline, CDR1 is MNHEY, CDR2 SVGAGI. This CDR3 reads CASRKNGNTGELFF. For the CDR3, the DNA is TGTGCCAGCAGGAAAAACGGTAACACCGGGGAGCTGTTTTTT.

The chain carries TRBV19 and TRBJ1-1, with 8 bases lining up with TRBD1. Germline CDR1 and CDR2: LNHDA and SQIVND (reference sequence). The CDR3 runs 12 residues. With V trimmed by 10 bases and J by 10 bases, 11 bases remained unmatched. In DNA form, the CDR3 reads TGTGCCACCTCCCCTCCGACAGGGGTAGCTTTCTTT. As protein: CATSPPTGVAFF.